These 2 T cell receptor beta chains share one sample of origin, sequenced in a study of blood T cell repertoires in COVID-19. TCRdb keeps only in-frame clones here, not all; method: immunoSEQ multiplex PCR. This table has nearly 350,000 clones, around 83% appearing once. The sequenced sample was peripheral blood. These receptors originate from a man aged 30 to 45 with active or convalescent COVID-19.

The rearrangement links TRBV10-3 to TRBJ2-5; 7 nucleotides align to TRBD2. The ends lost 6 bases at V and 2 bases at J; junction bases unmatched: 12. CDR1 and CDR2 (germline): ENHRY, SYGVKD. The CDR3 has 16 residues. CDR3 sequence reads: CAIRAGGSSGQETQYF. DNA of the CDR3: TGTGCCATCAGGGCTGGAGGGTCTAGCGGTCAAGAGACCCAGTACTTC.

This sequence joins TRBV7-9 and TRBJ2-7, with 7 nucleotides matching TRBD1. There are 16 residues in the CDR3. V was pared by 4 bases and J by 0 bases, with 9 bases of the junction left unmatched. The V gene's germline CDR1 is SEHNR and CDR2 FQNEAQ (reference sequence). CDR3 nucleotide sequence: TGTGCCAGCAGCTCCCCTCGACAGGGCCCCTCCTACGAGCAGTACTTC. Translating gives CASSSPRQGPSYEQYF.